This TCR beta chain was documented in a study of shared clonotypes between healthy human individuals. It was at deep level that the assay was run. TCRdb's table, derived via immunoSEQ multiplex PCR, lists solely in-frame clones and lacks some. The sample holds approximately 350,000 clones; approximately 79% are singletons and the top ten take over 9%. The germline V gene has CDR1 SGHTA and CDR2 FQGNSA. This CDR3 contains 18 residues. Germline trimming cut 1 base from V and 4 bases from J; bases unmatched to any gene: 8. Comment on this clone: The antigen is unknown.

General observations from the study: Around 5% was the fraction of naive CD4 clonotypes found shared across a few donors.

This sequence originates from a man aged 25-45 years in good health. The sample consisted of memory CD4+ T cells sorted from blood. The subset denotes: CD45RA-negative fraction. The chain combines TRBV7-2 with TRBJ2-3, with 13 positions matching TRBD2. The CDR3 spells CASSLVGTSGMGPDTQYF. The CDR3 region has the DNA TGTGCCAGCAGCTTAGTGGGGACTAGCGGGATGGGACCAGATACGCAGTATTTT.